This TCR beta chain came from a study of blood T cells in healthy people across ages. Overall study results and limits: Diversity estimates drawn from one million T cells were deemed underestimates. Diversity of TCR beta per million T cells declined in a roughly linear way with age.

The use of a sample-barcoded 5' primer and a J-beta primer mix characterized a second PCR of 7 to 11 cycles. TCRdb re-called the 5' RACE reads through MiXCR, storing one row per CDR3 protein. The table has about 1.6 million distinct CDR3 sequences, around 36% seen once. As to this clonotype: Its antigen remains unidentified.

The CDR3 is 15 residues long. CDR1 and CDR2 (germline): SGHTA, FQGNSA. V gave up 6 bases and J gave up 2 bases; unmatched junction bases: 5. The clonotype was recovered from a woman aged 25 to 39 in good health. The sample consisted of blood. The rearrangement links TRBV7-2 to TRBJ1-2, with 11 nucleotides matching TRBD1. CDR3: CASRRTGGANYGYTF. CDR3 nucleotide sequence: TGTGCCAGCAGACGGACAGGGGGCGCGAACTATGGCTACACCTTC.